This T cell receptor (beta chain) originates from a study of cytomegalovirus exposure and HLA in healthy donors. Study-level background: Assignment to the Caucasian-associated ancestry cluster applied to more than 75% of the roughly 400 genotyped donors.

PCR primers comprised 60 Vbeta and 13 Jbeta primers. Sequenced by immunoSEQ multiplex PCR; TCRdb stores in-frame clones only, minus some. The table records about 170,000 clones, approximately 73% of them present only once. The V gene's germline CDR1 is MDHEN and CDR2 SYDVKM. This CDR3 has 18 residues. V was cut by 7 bases and J by 0 bases, with 24 bases left in between. Sequencing was done on a sample of PBMCs. The chain is built from TRBV28 and TRBJ1-2; D possibly corresponds to TRBD1 (6 bases). The TCR was taken from a woman aged 18 to 35 in good health and CMV-seropositive. The CDR3 DNA follows: TGTGCCAGCACTATATTGGGGGCTTGGGGGCCCACTAACTATGGCTACACCTTC. It codes for CASTILGAWGPTNYGYTF.